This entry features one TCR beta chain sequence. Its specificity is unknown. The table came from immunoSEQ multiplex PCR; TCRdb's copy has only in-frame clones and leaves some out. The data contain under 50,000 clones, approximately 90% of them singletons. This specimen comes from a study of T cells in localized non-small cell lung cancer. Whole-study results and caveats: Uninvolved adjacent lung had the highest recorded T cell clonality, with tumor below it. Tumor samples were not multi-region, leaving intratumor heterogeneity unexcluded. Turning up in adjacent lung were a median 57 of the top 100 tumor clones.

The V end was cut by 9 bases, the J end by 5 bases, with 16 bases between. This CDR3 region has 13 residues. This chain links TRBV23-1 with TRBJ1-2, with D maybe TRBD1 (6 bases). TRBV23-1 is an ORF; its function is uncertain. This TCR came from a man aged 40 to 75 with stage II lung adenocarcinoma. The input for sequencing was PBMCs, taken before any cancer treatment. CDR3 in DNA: TGCGCCAGAGGGGGGGGGCCGGGATATGGCTACACCTTC. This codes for CARGGGPGYGYTF.